Listed here are 11 T cell receptor beta chains from one sample, sequenced in a study of blood T cell repertoires in COVID-19. Sequenced by immunoSEQ multiplex PCR; TCRdb stores in-frame clones only, minus some. The sample lists 100,000 or so clones; about 90% were seen once. The specimen was peripheral blood. The receptors were gathered from a woman aged 45-60 years in a cohort sampled during active COVID-19.

V gene TRBV29-1 combines with J gene TRBJ2-7; 11 bases agree with TRBD2. The J segment lost 5 bases and the V segment lost 7 bases, leaving 10 bases of the junction unmatched. Germline V lookup: CDR1 SQVTM, CDR2 ANQGSEA. The CDR3 runs 14 residues. The CDR3 loop is CSARIAGGPNEQYF. The DNA for the CDR3 is TGCAGCGCCCGGATAGCGGGGGGGCCTAACGAGCAGTACTTC.

A single count supports this clone. CDR3 residues: CASRPLTRNEQFF. The CDR3, as DNA: TGTGCCAGTAGGCCTTTGACTAGAAATGAGCAGTTCTTC. The rearrangement joins TRBV19 to TRBJ2-1; weak D call: TRBD2 (6 bases). The V gene lost 6 bases and the J gene lost 7 bases, with 13 bases spanning the gap. CDR1 and CDR2 from the germline V gene are LNHDA and SQIVND (reference sequence). This CDR3 contains 13 residues.

The V and J genes are TRBV13 and TRBJ2-1, with 8 bases that match TRBD2. Germline CDR1 reads PRHDT; CDR2 reads FYEKMQ (reference sequence). The CDR3 has 16 amino acids. Germline trimming cut 5 bases from V and 0 bases from J; bases unmatched to any gene: 6. The CDR3: CASSALTSGSYNEQFF. CDR3 in DNA: TGTGCCAGCAGCGCTCTTACTAGCGGCTCCTACAATGAGCAGTTCTTC.

The J gene is TRBJ2-7, the V gene TRBV7-9; D is possibly TRBD1 (5 bases). Deletions cut 6 bases from V and 0 bases from J, with 15 bases between. Germline-derived CDR1 and CDR2 are SEHNR and FQNEAQ (reference sequence). The CDR3 contains 15 residues. CDR3 nucleotides: TGTGCCAGCAGTAAACAGGAACTTAGCTCCTACGAGCAGTACTTC. It encodes CASSKQELSSYEQYF.

This clone was seen a single time. The gene calls are TRBV18 and TRBJ1-1; D gene unclear. The V end was cut by 6 bases, the J end by 0 bases, with 23 bases between. This CDR3 contains 18 residues. The V gene's germline CDR1 is KGHSH and CDR2 LQKENI. For the CDR3, the DNA is TGTGCCAGCTCGCTAAATGAACGGGGATGGCATGTGAACACTGAAGCTTTCTTT. It translates to CASSLNERGWHVNTEAFF.

The chain uses TRBV10-3 and TRBJ1-1; the D is unclear. The CDR3 runs 12 residues. V lost 5 bases and J lost 0, with 4 bases in between. The germline CDR1 and CDR2 sequences are ENHRY and SYGVKD. The CDR3 nucleotides read TGTGCCATCAGTTCAATGAACACTGAAGCTTTCTTT. Translating gives CAISSMNTEAFF.

This chain uses TRBV12-3 or TRBV12-4 with TRBJ1-2, with TRBD1 matching 10 bases. V lost 6 bases and J lost 14; bases outside the gene matches: 12. The CDR3 has 13 residues. CDR3 region: CASSRRDRGWRTF. The CDR3 coding sequence is TGTGCCAGCAGCCGTCGGGACAGGGGTTGGAGGACCTTC.

The J gene is TRBJ1-6, the V gene TRBV5-1; D is perhaps TRBD1 (6 bases). This CDR3 comprises 15 residues. Trimming took off 0 bases at V and 5 bases at J, with 9 bases between the two ends. CDR1 and CDR2 (germline): SGHRS, YFSETQ. The CDR3 bases are TGCGCCAGCAGCTTGGTACAGGGTAATAATTCACCCCTCCACTTT. It codes for CASSLVQGNNSPLHF. Using reference TRBV5-1 and TRBJ1-6 for the parts outside the CDR3, the full variable domain is KAGVTQTPRYLIKTRGQQVTLSCSPISGHRSVSWYQQTPGQGLQFLFEYFSETQRNKGNFPGRFSGRQFSNSRSEMNVSTLELGDSALYLCASSLVQGNNSPLHFGNGTRLTVT.

This clone was recorded a few times. This same CDR3 is encoded by further DNA sequences in the sample. This chain uses TRBV18 with TRBJ1-5; D is possibly TRBD1 (5 bases). V dropped 3 bases and J dropped 4 bases, with 7 bases sitting between them. The CDR3 consists of 13 residues. Germline V lookup: CDR1 KGHSH, CDR2 LQKENI. This CDR3 reads CASSPGGNQPQHF. The CDR3 coding sequence is TGTGCCAGCTCACCCGGGGGGAATCAGCCCCAGCATTTT.

The chain has TRBV12-3 or TRBV12-4 and TRBJ1-1, with D unclear. This CDR3 spans 11 amino acids. Trimming took off 5 bases at V and 14 bases at J, with 15 bases between the two ends. The chain's CDR3 is CASSPRVSRFF. As DNA, the CDR3 is TGTGCCAGCAGTCCCCGGGTTTCTCGGTTCTTT.

This chain connects TRBV4-2 to TRBJ2-7; no definite D call. Germline values: CDR1 LGHNA, CDR2 YNFKEQ. The CDR3 contains 14 residues. The ends were cut back, 0 bases at V and 3 bases at J, with 9 bases in the middle. The DNA of the CDR3 is TGTGCCAGCAGCCAAGATAACACTAACTACGAGCAGTACTTC. It specifies CASSQDNTNYEQYF.